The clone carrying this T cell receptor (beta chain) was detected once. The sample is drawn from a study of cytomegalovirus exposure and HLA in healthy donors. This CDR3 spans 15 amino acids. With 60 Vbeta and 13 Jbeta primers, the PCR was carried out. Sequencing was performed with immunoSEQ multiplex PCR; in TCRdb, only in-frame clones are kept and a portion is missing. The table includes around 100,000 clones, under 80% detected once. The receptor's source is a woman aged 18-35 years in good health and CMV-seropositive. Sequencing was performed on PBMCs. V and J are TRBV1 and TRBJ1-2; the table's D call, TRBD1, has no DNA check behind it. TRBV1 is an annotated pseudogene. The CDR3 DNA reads TGCACCAGCAGGCGGGGGACAGGGACTGCCTATGGCTACACCTTC. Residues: CTSRRGTGTAYGYTF.